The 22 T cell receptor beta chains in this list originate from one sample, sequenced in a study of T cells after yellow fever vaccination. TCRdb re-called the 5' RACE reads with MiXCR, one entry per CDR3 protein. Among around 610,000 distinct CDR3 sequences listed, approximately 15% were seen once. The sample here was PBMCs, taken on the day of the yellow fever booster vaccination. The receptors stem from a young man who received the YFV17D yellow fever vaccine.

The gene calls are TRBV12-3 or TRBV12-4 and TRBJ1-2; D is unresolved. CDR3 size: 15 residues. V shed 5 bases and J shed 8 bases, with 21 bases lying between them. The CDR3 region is CASSPPSGSLRGYTF. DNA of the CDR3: TGTGCCAGCAGTCCACCCTCTGGCTCTCTGAGGGGCTACACCTTC.

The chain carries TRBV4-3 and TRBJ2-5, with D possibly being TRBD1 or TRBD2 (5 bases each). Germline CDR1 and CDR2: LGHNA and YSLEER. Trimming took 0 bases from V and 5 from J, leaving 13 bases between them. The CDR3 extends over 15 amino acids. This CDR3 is CASSQDLGGAETQYF. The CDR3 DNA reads TGCGCCAGCAGCCAAGATCTTGGGGGAGCGGAGACCCAGTACTTC.

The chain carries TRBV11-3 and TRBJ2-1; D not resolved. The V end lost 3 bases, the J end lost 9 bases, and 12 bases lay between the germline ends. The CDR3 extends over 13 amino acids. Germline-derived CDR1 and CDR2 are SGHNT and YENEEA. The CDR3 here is CASSLKGFGEQFF. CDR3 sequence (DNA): TGTGCCAGCAGCTTGAAGGGCTTCGGTGAGCAGTTCTTC.

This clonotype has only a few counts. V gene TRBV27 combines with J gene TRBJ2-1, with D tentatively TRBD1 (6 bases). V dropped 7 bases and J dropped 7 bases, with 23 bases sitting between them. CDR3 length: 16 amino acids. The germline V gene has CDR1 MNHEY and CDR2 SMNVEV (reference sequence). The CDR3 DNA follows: TGTGCCAGCAATCCCACAGGGATTATACTTAAGAATGAGCAGTTCTTC. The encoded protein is CASNPTGIILKNEQFF.

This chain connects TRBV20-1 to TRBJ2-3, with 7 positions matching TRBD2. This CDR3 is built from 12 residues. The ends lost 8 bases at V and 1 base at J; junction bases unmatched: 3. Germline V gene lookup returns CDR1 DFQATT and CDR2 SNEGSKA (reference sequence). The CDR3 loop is CSPAGRTDTQYF. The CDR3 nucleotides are TGCAGTCCAGCGGGGCGCACAGATACGCAGTATTTT.

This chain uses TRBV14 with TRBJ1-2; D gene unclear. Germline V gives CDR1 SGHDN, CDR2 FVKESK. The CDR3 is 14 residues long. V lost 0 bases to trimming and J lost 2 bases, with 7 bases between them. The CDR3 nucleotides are TGTGCCAGCAGCCAAGAAATACAGAACTATGGCTACACCTTC. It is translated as CASSQEIQNYGYTF. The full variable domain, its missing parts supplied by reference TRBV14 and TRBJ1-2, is EAGVTQFPSHSVIEKGQTVTLRCDPISGHDNLYWYRRVMGKEIKFLLHFVKESKQDESGMPNNRFLAERTGGTYSTLKVQPAELEDSGVYFCASSQEIQNYGYTFGSGTRLTVV.

The CDR3 loop is CASSSIAGSNQPQHF. CDR3 nucleotides: TGTGCCAGCAGCTCCATTGCAGGTAGCAATCAGCCCCAGCATTTT. The chain is built from TRBV7-8 and TRBJ1-5; D is unclear. The germline V and J ends were trimmed by 4 bases and 0 bases, with 10 bases remaining between them. Looked up from germline, CDR1 is SGHVS and CDR2 is FQNEAQ. There are 15 residues in the CDR3.

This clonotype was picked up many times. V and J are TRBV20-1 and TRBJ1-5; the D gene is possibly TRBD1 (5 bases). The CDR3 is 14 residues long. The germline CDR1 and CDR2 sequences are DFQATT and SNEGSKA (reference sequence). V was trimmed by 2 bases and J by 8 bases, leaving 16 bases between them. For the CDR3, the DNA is TGCAGTGCTAGACATGGGGGGGAGTCGGAGCCCCAGCATTTT. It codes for CSARHGGESEPQHF.

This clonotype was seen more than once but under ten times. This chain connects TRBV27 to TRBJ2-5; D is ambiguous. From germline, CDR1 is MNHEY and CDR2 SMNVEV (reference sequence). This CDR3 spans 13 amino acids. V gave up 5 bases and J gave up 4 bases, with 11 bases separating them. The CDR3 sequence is CASSEHKRETQYF. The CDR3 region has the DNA TGTGCCAGCAGTGAACACAAACGAGAGACCCAGTACTTC.

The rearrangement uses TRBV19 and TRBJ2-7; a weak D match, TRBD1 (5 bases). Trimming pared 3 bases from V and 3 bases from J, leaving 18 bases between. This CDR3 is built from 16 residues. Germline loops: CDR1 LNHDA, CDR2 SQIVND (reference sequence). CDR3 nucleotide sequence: TGTGCCAGTAGTATGGGGCTAACAGGTTTCCTCTACGAGCAGTACTTC. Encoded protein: CASSMGLTGFLYEQYF.

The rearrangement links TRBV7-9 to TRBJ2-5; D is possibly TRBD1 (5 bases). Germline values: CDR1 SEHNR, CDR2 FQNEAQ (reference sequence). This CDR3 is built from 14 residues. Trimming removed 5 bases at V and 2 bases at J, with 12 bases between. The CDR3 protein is CASSHVQGQETQYF. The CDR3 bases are TGTGCCAGCAGCCACGTCCAGGGTCAAGAGACCCAGTACTTC.

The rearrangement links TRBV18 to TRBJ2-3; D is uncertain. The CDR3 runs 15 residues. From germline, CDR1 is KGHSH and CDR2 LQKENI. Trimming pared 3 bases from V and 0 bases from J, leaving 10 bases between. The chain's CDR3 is CASSPVSSSTDTQYF. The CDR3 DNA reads TGTGCCAGCTCACCTGTTTCGTCTAGCACAGATACGCAGTATTTT.

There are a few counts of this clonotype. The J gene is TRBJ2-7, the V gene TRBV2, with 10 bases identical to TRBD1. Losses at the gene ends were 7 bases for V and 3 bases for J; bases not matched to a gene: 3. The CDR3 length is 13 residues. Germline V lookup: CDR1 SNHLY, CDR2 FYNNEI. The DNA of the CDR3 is TGTGCCAGCATGGGACAGGGGAACTACGAGCAGTACTTC. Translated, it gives CASMGQGNYEQYF.

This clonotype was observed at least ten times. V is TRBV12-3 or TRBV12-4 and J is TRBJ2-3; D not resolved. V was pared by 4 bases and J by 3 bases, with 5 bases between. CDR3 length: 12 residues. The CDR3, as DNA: TGTGCCAGCAGTTCTCTGACAGATACGCAGTATTTT. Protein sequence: CASSSLTDTQYF.

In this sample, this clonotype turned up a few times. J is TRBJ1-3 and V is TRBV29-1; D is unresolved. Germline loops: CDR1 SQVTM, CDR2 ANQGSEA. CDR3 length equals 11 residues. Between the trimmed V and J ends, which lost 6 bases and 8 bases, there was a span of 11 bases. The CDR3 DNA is TGCAGCGTCCGGGCCGGGGACACCATATATTTT. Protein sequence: CSVRAGDTIYF.

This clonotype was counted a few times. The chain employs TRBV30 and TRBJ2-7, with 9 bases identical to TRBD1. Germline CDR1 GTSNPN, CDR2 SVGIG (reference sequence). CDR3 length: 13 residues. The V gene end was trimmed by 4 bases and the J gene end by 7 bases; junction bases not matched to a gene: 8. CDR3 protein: CAWTRTGVREQYF. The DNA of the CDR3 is TGTGCCTGGACCAGGACAGGGGTTCGGGAGCAGTACTTC.

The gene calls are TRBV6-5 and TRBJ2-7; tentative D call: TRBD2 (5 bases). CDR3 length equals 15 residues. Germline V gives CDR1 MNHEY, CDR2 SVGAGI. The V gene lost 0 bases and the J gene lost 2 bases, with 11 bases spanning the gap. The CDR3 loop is CASSYSIRGTYEQYF. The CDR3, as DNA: TGTGCCAGCAGTTACTCGATCCGGGGAACCTACGAGCAGTACTTC.

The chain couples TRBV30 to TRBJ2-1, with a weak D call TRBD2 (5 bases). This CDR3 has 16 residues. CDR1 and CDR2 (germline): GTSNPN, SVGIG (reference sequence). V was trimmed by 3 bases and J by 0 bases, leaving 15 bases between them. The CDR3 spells CAWSLNRLSSYNEQFF. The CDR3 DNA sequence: TGTGCCTGGAGCCTAAATCGACTAAGCTCCTACAATGAGCAGTTCTTC.

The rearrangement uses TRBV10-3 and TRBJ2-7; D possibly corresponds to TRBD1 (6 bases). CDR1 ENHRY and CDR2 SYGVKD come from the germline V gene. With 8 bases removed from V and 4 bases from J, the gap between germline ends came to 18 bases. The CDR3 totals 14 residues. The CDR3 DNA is TGTGCCATCGACGCCACAGGGCGCGGGTACGAGCAGTACTTC. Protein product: CAIDATGRGYEQYF.

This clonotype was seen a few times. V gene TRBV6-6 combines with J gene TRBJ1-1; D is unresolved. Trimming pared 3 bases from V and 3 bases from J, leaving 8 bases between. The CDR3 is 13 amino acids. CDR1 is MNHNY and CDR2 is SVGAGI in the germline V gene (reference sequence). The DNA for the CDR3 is TGTGCCAGCAGTTATCTCGGGGACACTGAAGCTTTCTTT. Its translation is CASSYLGDTEAFF.

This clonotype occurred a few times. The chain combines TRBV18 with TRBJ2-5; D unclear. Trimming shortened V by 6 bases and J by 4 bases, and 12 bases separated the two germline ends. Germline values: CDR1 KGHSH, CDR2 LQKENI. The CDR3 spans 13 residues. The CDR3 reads CASSPREPETQYF. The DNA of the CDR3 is TGTGCCAGCTCCCCTCGCGAGCCAGAGACCCAGTACTTC.

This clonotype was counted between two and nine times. CDR3 protein: CASSPGASTEAFF. In nucleotides, the CDR3 is TGTGCCAGCTCACCAGGGGCGAGCACTGAAGCTTTCTTT. The chain couples TRBV18 to TRBJ1-1; D possibly corresponds to TRBD1 (5 bases). Germline CDR1 is KGHSH and CDR2 is LQKENI. The CDR3 has 13 amino acids. V dropped 2 bases and J dropped 4 bases, with 8 bases sitting between them.